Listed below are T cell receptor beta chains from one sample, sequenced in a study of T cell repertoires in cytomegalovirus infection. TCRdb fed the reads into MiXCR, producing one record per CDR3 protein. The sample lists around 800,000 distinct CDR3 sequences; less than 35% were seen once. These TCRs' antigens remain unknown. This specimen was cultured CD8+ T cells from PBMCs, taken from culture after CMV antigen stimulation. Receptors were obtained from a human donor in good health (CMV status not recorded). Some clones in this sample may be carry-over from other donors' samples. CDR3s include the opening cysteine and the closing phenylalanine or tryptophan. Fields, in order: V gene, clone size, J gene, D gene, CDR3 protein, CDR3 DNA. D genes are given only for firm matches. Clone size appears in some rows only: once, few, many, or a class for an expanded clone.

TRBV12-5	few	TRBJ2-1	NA	CASGFDLNANEQFF	TGTGCTAGTGGTTTTGACCTAAACGCCAATGAGCAGTTCTTC
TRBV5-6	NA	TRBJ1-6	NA	CASSFGSFYSPLHF	TGTGCCAGCAGCTTTGGCAGCTTCTATTCACCCCTCCACTTT
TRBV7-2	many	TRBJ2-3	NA	CASSLDVGTDTQYF	TGTGCCAGCAGCTTAGACGTGGGCACAGATACGCAGTATTTT
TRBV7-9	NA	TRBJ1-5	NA	CASSLVTSNQPQHF	TGTGCCAGCAGCTTAGTAACCAGCAATCAGCCCCAGCATTTT
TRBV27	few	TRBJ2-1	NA	CASSLQTPTPVVHNEQFF	TGTGCCAGCAGTCTCCAGACTCCGACCCCCGTTGTCCACAATGAGCAGTTCTTC
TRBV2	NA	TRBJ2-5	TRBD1	CASTPRTGFGETQYF	TGTGCCAGCACGCCCCGGACAGGGTTTGGCGAGACCCAGTACTTC
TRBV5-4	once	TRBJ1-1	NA	CASSPVRDKNTEAFF	TGTGCCAGCAGCCCTGTCCGGGACAAGAACACTGAAGCTTTCTTT
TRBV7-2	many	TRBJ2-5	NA	CASLYLGLETQYF	TGTGCCAGCCTTTACCTGGGATTGGAGACCCAGTACTTC
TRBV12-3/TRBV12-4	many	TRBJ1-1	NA	CASSLMDREAFF	TGTGCCAGCAGTTTAATGGACAGAGAAGCTTTCTTT
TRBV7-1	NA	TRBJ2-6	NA	CASSARASSGANVLTF	TGTGCCAGCAGCGCAAGAGCGTCCTCTGGGGCCAACGTCCTGACTTTC
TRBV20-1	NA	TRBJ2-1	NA	CSTPPAYNEQFF	TGCAGTACCCCGCCCGCCTACAATGAGCAGTTCTTC
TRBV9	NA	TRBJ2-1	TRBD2	CASSVADSGGYEQFF	TGTGCCAGCAGCGTAGCTGATAGCGGGGGCTACGAGCAGTTCTTC
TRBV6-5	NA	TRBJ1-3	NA	CASSYSTGGNTIYF	TGTGCCAGCAGTTACTCTACGGGAGGAAACACCATATATTTT
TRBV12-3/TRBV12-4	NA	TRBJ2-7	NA	CASSLVLSHEQYF	TGTGCCAGCAGTTTAGTCCTTTCCCACGAGCAGTACTTC
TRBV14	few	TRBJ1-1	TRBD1	CASSQAWTGAITEAFF	TGTGCCAGCAGCCAAGCCTGGACAGGGGCGATTACTGAAGCTTTCTTT
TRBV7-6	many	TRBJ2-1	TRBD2	CASSFPTSGVRYDEQFF	TGTGCCAGCAGCTTCCCGACTAGCGGGGTACGCTATGATGAGCAGTTCTTC